This entry lists 13 T cell receptor beta chains sequenced from one sample in a study of shared T cell receptors in the human thymus. The data were produced by immunoSEQ multiplex PCR, yet TCRdb's version contains in-frame clones alone and is incomplete. This repertoire shows around 730,000 clones, 80% to 90% found once; its top ten account for more than 0.01%. The sample was also linked to a second study, of human thymus T cells.

The sample consisted of thymocytes. These receptors all come from a girl less than two years old with a congenital heart defect.

This clone was seen just once. The chain combines TRBV5-1 with TRBJ2-1, with D possibly matching TRBD2 (6 bases). V lost 7 bases and J lost 2, with 16 bases in between. The length of the CDR3 is 15 residues. Per the germline V gene, CDR1 is SGHRS and CDR2 is YFSETQ. As DNA, the CDR3 is TGCGCCAGCGGATGGCGGGGTGGCACCTACAATGAGCAGTTCTTC. This gives the protein CASGWRGGTYNEQFF. The full variable domain, rest sourced from reference TRBV5-1 and TRBJ2-1, is KAGVTQTPRYLIKTRGQQVTLSCSPISGHRSVSWYQQTPGQGLQFLFEYFSETQRNKGNFPGRFSGRQFSNSRSEMNVSTLELGDSALYLCASGWRGGTYNEQFFGPGTRLTVL.

The chain has TRBV28 and TRBJ1-2, with 9 bases that match TRBD1. There are 15 residues in the CDR3. Germline V lookup: CDR1 MDHEN, CDR2 SYDVKM. With 8 bases clipped from V and 8 bases from J, the junction kept 15 bases outside the gene matches. CDR3: CASVCPETGGGGYTF. The CDR3 DNA reads TGTGCCAGCGTATGTCCTGAGACAGGGGGAGGCGGCTACACCTTC.

V is TRBV5-1 and J is TRBJ2-7; 7 nucleotides agree with TRBD1. CDR3 size: 13 residues. With 7 bases clipped from V and 2 bases from J, the junction kept 6 bases outside the gene matches. In germline, CDR1 is SGHRS, CDR2 YFSETQ. CDR3 region: CASGDSGTYEQYF. The CDR3 DNA follows: TGCGCCAGCGGGGACAGCGGAACCTACGAGCAGTACTTC.

This clone was observed once. V usage is TRBV27 and J usage is TRBJ1-5; D is undetermined. V was cut by 5 bases and J by 4 bases, with 12 bases left in between. This CDR3 spans 14 amino acids. Germline values: CDR1 MNHEY, CDR2 SMNVEV (reference sequence). The CDR3: CASSAPGKNQPQHF. CDR3 DNA sequence: TGTGCCAGCAGTGCTCCGGGGAAAAATCAGCCCCAGCATTTT.

The chain uses TRBV14 and TRBJ1-1; 7 bases align to TRBD1. Germline-derived CDR1 and CDR2 are SGHDN and FVKESK. This CDR3 is 16 amino acids long. The junction had 10 bases not matched to a gene; V was cut back by 0 bases and J by 6 bases. The CDR3 is CASSQDPDRDKAEAFF. In DNA form, the CDR3 reads TGTGCCAGCAGCCAAGATCCCGACAGGGATAAAGCTGAAGCTTTCTTT.

The V call is TRBV5-1, the J call TRBJ2-3, with D perhaps TRBD1 (6 bases). The V gene lost 0 bases and the J gene lost 4 bases, with 9 bases spanning the gap. This CDR3 comprises 14 residues. The germline gives CDR1 SGHRS, CDR2 YFSETQ. The CDR3 here is CASSLAQGADTQYF. CDR3 DNA sequence: TGCGCCAGCAGCTTGGCACAGGGCGCAGATACGCAGTATTTT.

The chain carries TRBV11-2 and TRBJ2-1; 8 nucleotides line up with TRBD2. CDR1 and CDR2 from the germline V gene are SGHAT and FQNNGV. This CDR3 is built from 16 residues. The junction had 11 bases not matched to a gene; V was cut back by 6 bases and J by 4 bases. CDR3 coding DNA: TGTGCCAGCAGTCACCCCCGGGGGGGGGATTACAATGAGCAGTTCTTC. It translates to CASSHPRGGDYNEQFF.

This chain uses TRBV5-6 with TRBJ2-7; perhaps TRBD2 as D (5 bases). Trimming left V 0 bases short and J 4 bases short, with 14 bases between. The CDR3 is made up of 15 amino acids. Germline V gene data show CDR1 as SGHDT and CDR2 as YYEEEE. Here the CDR3 reads CASSLARSGLYEQYF. CDR3 DNA: TGTGCCAGCAGCTTGGCTAGGAGCGGCCTATACGAGCAGTACTTC.

V is TRBV6-5 and J is TRBJ2-7; 8 bases are a match to TRBD1. CDR3 length equals 14 residues. The junction had 4 bases not matched to a gene; V was cut back by 2 bases and J by 4 bases. CDR1 and CDR2 from the germline V gene are MNHEY and SVGAGI. The CDR3 DNA follows: TGTGCCAGCAGTTACATTCAGGGGGCTTACGAGCAGTACTTC. Its protein is CASSYIQGAYEQYF.

The genes are TRBV28 and TRBJ2-7, with 7 bases lining up with TRBD1. The ends lost 6 bases at V and 0 bases at J; junction bases unmatched: 8. From germline, CDR1 is MDHEN and CDR2 SYDVKM. This CDR3 has 15 residues. The CDR3 protein is CASRGDRASSYEQYF. The CDR3 DNA reads TGTGCCAGCAGGGGAGACAGGGCCAGCTCCTACGAGCAGTACTTC. Combining the CDR3 with reference TRBV28 and TRBJ2-7 gives the whole variable domain DVKVTQSSRYLVKRTGEKVFLECVQDMDHENMFWYRQDPGLGLRLIYFSYDVKMKEKGDIPEGYSVSREKKERFSLILESASTNQTSMYLCASRGDRASSYEQYFGPGTRLTVT.

This rearrangement joins TRBV7-2 to TRBJ1-1, with D perhaps TRBD1 (5 bases). The CDR3 spans 11 residues. From germline, CDR1 is SGHTA and CDR2 FQGNSA. The V end lost 4 bases, the J end lost 9 bases, and 9 bases lay between the germline ends. The CDR3 protein is CASSWGEKAFF. DNA of the CDR3: TGTGCCAGCAGCTGGGGGGAGAAAGCTTTCTTT.

The J gene is TRBJ2-3, the V gene TRBV25-1, with D possibly matching TRBD2 (6 bases). Trimming took 4 bases from V and 0 from J, leaving 14 bases between them. CDR1 MGHDK and CDR2 SYGVNS come from the germline V gene. CDR3 size: 16 residues. The CDR3 protein is CASSGGERGSTDTQYF. CDR3 bases: TGTGCCAGCAGTGGGGGGGAGCGCGGGAGCACAGATACGCAGTATTTT.

This clone appeared a few times. The V gene is TRBV5-1, the J gene TRBJ2-1; 11 nucleotides line up with TRBD1. Trimming removed 2 bases from V and 7 bases from J; junction bases left unmatched: 8. Germline CDR1 is SGHRS and CDR2 is YFSETQ. The CDR3 contains 16 residues. The CDR3 DNA sequence: TGCGCCAGCAGCTTCTTACGGACAGGGGGCAAGAATGAGCAGTTCTTC. Protein: CASSFLRTGGKNEQFF. Looking up the rest from reference TRBV5-1 and TRBJ2-1 gives the full variable domain: KAGVTQTPRYLIKTRGQQVTLSCSPISGHRSVSWYQQTPGQGLQFLFEYFSETQRNKGNFPGRFSGRQFSNSRSEMNVSTLELGDSALYLCASSFLRTGGKNEQFFGPGTRLTVL.